The next 30 T cell receptor beta chains were all read from a single sample in a study of cytomegalovirus exposure and HLA in healthy donors. The PCR was carried out with 60 Vbeta primers and 13 Jbeta primers. The assay was immunoSEQ multiplex PCR, and TCRdb's table has in-frame clones only and misses some. The profile shows fewer than 250,000 clones, 65% to 75% of them singletons. The sequencing sample was made of PBMCs. The receptors originated from a man aged 25-40 years in good health and CMV-seropositive.

The chain has TRBV15 and TRBJ2-5; 7 nucleotides align to TRBD1. Germline values: CDR1 LNHNV, CDR2 YYDKDF (reference sequence). This CDR3 has 14 residues. J lost 2 bases, V lost 0 bases, and 0 bases had no gene match. The CDR3 nucleotides read TGTGCCACCAGCAGAGACAGGGGGCAAGAGACCCAGTACTTC. Translation: CATSRDRGQETQYF.

This clone has more than one count but fewer than ten. The V and J genes are TRBV2 and TRBJ1-1, with D possibly matching TRBD1 (5 bases). The CDR3 sequence is 14 residues long. Germline CDR1 is SNHLY and CDR2 is FYNNEI. V shed 8 bases and J shed 3 bases, with 16 bases lying between them. The CDR3, as DNA: TGTGCCAGCCTTGAGGTGGAGGGGTACACTGAAGCTTTCTTT. Amino acid sequence: CASLEVEGYTEAFF.

The chain joins TRBV27 to TRBJ2-3, with TRBD2 identical over 14 bases. The junction had 4 bases not matched to a gene; V was cut back by 1 base and J by 4 bases. The CDR3 has 17 residues. Germline V gives CDR1 MNHEY, CDR2 SMNVEV (reference sequence). The CDR3 reads CASSLFPGLAGADTQYF. The CDR3 nucleotides read TGTGCCAGCAGTTTATTTCCGGGACTAGCGGGAGCAGATACGCAGTATTTT.

The rearrangement joins TRBV5-1 to TRBJ2-1, with a possible D match to TRBD2 (5 bases). The ends were cut back, 3 bases at V and 0 bases at J, with 10 bases in the middle. The CDR3 is 15 residues long. Germline lookup yields CDR1 SGHRS and CDR2 YFSETQ. CDR3 in DNA: TGCGCCAGCAGCTCCGAAGACTACTCCTACAATGAGCAGTTCTTC. Translation gives CASSSEDYSYNEQFF. Looking up the rest from reference TRBV5-1 and TRBJ2-1 gives the full variable domain: KAGVTQTPRYLIKTRGQQVTLSCSPISGHRSVSWYQQTPGQGLQFLFEYFSETQRNKGNFPGRFSGRQFSNSRSEMNVSTLELGDSALYLCASSSEDYSYNEQFFGPGTRLTVL.

This sequence joins TRBV18 and TRBJ1-5, with TRBD1 as a possible D gene (5 bases). CDR3 length equals 15 residues. V was cut by 6 bases and J by 0 bases, with 12 bases left in between. Germline CDR1 and CDR2: KGHSH and LQKENI. CDR3 region: CASSPGGYSNQPQHF. Written as DNA, the CDR3 is TGTGCCAGCTCCCCCGGGGGGTATAGCAATCAGCCCCAGCATTTT.

The V gene is TRBV6-6, the J gene TRBJ1-5; D gene uncertain. Germline-derived CDR1 and CDR2 are MNHNY and SVGAGI (reference sequence). The V gene lost 6 bases and the J gene lost 1 base, with 10 bases spanning the gap. The CDR3 length is 14 residues. The CDR3 region has the DNA TGTGCCAGCAGCGGGGTGGAGAGCAATCAGCCCCAGCATTTT. As protein: CASSGVESNQPQHF.

The V call is TRBV15, the J call TRBJ1-3, with 11 positions matching TRBD1. This CDR3 is built from 19 residues. Losses at the gene ends were 0 bases for V and 7 bases for J; bases not matched to a gene: 14. From germline, CDR1 is LNHNV and CDR2 YYDKDF (reference sequence). The CDR3 DNA follows: TGTGCCACCAGCAGAGATCTGTGGGAGGACAGGGGGCAAGCGAACACCATATATTTT. This codes for CATSRDLWEDRGQANTIYF.

The V call is TRBV9, the J call TRBJ2-3; 7 nucleotides align to TRBD2. The germline CDR1 and CDR2 sequences are SGDLS and YYNGEE. The CDR3 consists of 16 residues. Trimming removed 4 bases from V and 2 bases from J; junction bases left unmatched: 10. In DNA form, the CDR3 reads TGTGCCAGCAGCCCAAGGGGCGGGAGATACACAGATACGCAGTATTTT. As protein: CASSPRGGRYTDTQYF.

This clone was detected only once. The gene calls are TRBV7-9 and TRBJ2-7; a weak D match, TRBD1 (5 bases). Germline V gene sequence: CDR1 SEHNR, CDR2 FQNEAQ (reference sequence). Between the trimmed V and J ends, which lost 0 bases and 0 bases, there was a span of 12 bases. The CDR3 is 16 amino acids. CDR3 sequence reads: CASSLASRAHSYEQYF. For the CDR3, the DNA is TGTGCCAGCAGCTTAGCGAGCAGGGCCCACTCCTACGAGCAGTACTTC.

This chain joins TRBV7-2 and TRBJ2-5; perhaps TRBD2 as D (6 bases). V was trimmed by 3 bases and J by 11 bases, leaving 16 bases between them. The CDR3 sequence is 13 residues long. Germline CDR1 reads SGHTA; CDR2 reads FQGNSA. For the CDR3, the DNA is TGTGCCAGCAGCTTGGGCCCCTCGGGGGAGCAGTACTTC. Its translation is CASSLGPSGEQYF.

V and J are TRBV9 and TRBJ1-2, with 9 bases fitting TRBD1. With V trimmed by 3 bases and J by 7 bases, 7 bases remained unmatched. This CDR3 contains 14 residues. Germline V CDR1 and CDR2: SGDLS, YYNGEE. The CDR3 DNA reads TGTGCCAGCAGCGCCTACAGGGGGCAGCCTGGCTACACCTTC. Translating it yields CASSAYRGQPGYTF.

This clone was counted a few times. The J gene is TRBJ2-7, the V gene TRBV19; D is perhaps TRBD2 (6 bases). Germline lookup yields CDR1 LNHDA and CDR2 SQIVND (reference sequence). The V and J ends lost 0 bases and 4 bases respectively, with 16 bases between them. This CDR3 contains 16 residues. The CDR3 bases are TGTGCCAGTAGTATAGATCACCCGGGACTGGGATACGAGCAGTACTTC. Amino acid sequence: CASSIDHPGLGYEQYF.

This clone was seen a handful of times. The CDR3: CASSIGGLTPDTQYF. In DNA form, the CDR3 reads TGTGCCAGTAGTATAGGGGGACTCACCCCAGATACGCAGTATTTT. The gene calls are TRBV19 and TRBJ2-3, with D tentatively TRBD2 (6 bases). CDR3 size: 15 residues. Per the germline V gene, CDR1 is LNHDA and CDR2 is SQIVND (reference sequence). Between the trimmed V and J ends, which lost 1 base and 4 bases, there was a span of 12 bases. The full variable domain, rest sourced from reference TRBV19 and TRBJ2-3, is DGGITQSPKYLFRKEGQNVTLSCEQNLNHDAMYWYRQDPGQGLRLIYYSQIVNDFQKGDIAEGYSVSREKKESFPLTVTSAQKNPTAFYLCASSIGGLTPDTQYFGPGTRLTVL.

V gene TRBV6-6 combines with J gene TRBJ2-4; 9 bases are a match to TRBD2. The trim removed 7 bases at V and 6 bases at J, leaving 4 bases unmatched. The CDR3 contains 13 residues. Germline V CDR1 and CDR2: MNHNY, SVGAGI (reference sequence). The CDR3 spells CASIEAGGNIQYF. DNA of the CDR3: TGTGCCAGCATCGAAGCGGGAGGAAACATTCAGTACTTC.

The V and J genes are TRBV4-3 and TRBJ2-1, with D perhaps TRBD2 (7 bases). Germline CDR1 is LGHNA and CDR2 is YSLEER. V was pared by 0 bases and J by 6 bases, with 12 bases between. This CDR3 is built from 15 residues. The CDR3 protein is CASSQDARGGNEQFF. The CDR3 region has the DNA TGCGCCAGCAGCCAAGATGCGAGGGGGGGCAATGAGCAGTTCTTC.

The V gene is TRBV5-4, the J gene TRBJ1-1; possibly TRBD1 for D (6 bases). CDR3 length: 15 residues. CDR1 is SGHNT, CDR2 YYREEE, per germline (reference sequence). V shed 3 bases and J shed 5 bases, with 17 bases lying between them. The CDR3 DNA reads TGTGCCAGCAGCTCCCAGGGAGGGGGTAGGACTGAAGCTTTCTTT. This gives the protein CASSSQGGGRTEAFF.

This rearrangement joins TRBV18 to TRBJ2-2; possibly TRBD2 for D (5 bases). Trimming left V 2 bases short and J 3 bases short, with 7 bases between. The CDR3 runs to 14 residues. Germline V gene data show CDR1 as KGHSH and CDR2 as LQKENI. The CDR3 DNA follows: TGTGCCAGCTCACCAGGGCGGGACACCGGGGAGCTGTTTTTT. It encodes CASSPGRDTGELFF.

The chain couples TRBV2 to TRBJ2-7; unclear D gene. The ends were cut back, 6 bases at V and 12 bases at J, with 15 bases in the middle. Germline V gene sequence: CDR1 SNHLY, CDR2 FYNNEI. The CDR3 is 11 amino acids. This chain's CDR3 is CASSPGVSPYF. The CDR3 coding sequence is TGTGCCAGCAGCCCCGGAGTATCACCGTACTTC.

This clone was seen only a few times. The CDR3 reads CASSPLAGEQFF. The CDR3 coding sequence is TGTGCCAGCTCACCCCTAGCAGGTGAGCAGTTCTTC. J is TRBJ2-1 and V is TRBV18; D possibly corresponds to TRBD2 (5 bases). Trimming pared 3 bases from V and 9 bases from J, leaving 9 bases between. Germline-derived CDR1 and CDR2 are KGHSH and LQKENI. The CDR3 consists of 12 residues.

The CDR3 DNA follows: TGTGCCAGCAGTGCCCCCTCAGAAAACATTCAGTACTTC. It translates to CASSAPSENIQYF. This chain joins TRBV2 and TRBJ2-4; D unclear. This CDR3 is 13 amino acids long. V lost 4 bases and J lost 5, with 9 bases in between. CDR1 is SNHLY and CDR2 is FYNNEI in the germline V gene.

The chain combines TRBV5-1 with TRBJ2-2, with TRBD1 identical over 8 bases. Losses at the gene ends were 0 bases for V and 5 bases for J; bases not matched to a gene: 6. Looked up from germline, CDR1 is SGHRS and CDR2 is YFSETQ. The CDR3 totals 16 residues. The CDR3 region is CASSLARTGMTGELFF. CDR3 nucleotide sequence: TGCGCCAGCAGCTTGGCTCGGACAGGGATGACCGGGGAGCTGTTTTTT. Full variable domain (remainder filled in from reference TRBV5-1 and TRBJ2-2): KAGVTQTPRYLIKTRGQQVTLSCSPISGHRSVSWYQQTPGQGLQFLFEYFSETQRNKGNFPGRFSGRQFSNSRSEMNVSTLELGDSALYLCASSLARTGMTGELFFGEGSRLTVL.

The rearrangement joins TRBV2 to TRBJ2-4; TRBD2 agrees at 11 bases. V dropped 5 bases and J dropped 10; count of bases not matched to a gene: 7. The V gene's germline CDR1 is SNHLY and CDR2 FYNNEI. The CDR3 covers 14 residues. CDR3: CASSSGTSGKIQYF. CDR3 coding DNA: TGTGCCAGCAGTTCCGGGACTAGCGGAAAGATTCAGTACTTC.

This clone has more than one count but fewer than ten. This sequence joins TRBV2 and TRBJ2-7; 8 positions match TRBD1. The CDR3 length is 16 residues. V gave up 3 bases and J gave up 1 base; unmatched junction bases: 8. Germline V gene sequence: CDR1 SNHLY, CDR2 FYNNEI. The CDR3 is CASSDPVDRESYEQYF. The CDR3 nucleotides are TGTGCCAGCAGTGACCCTGTGGACAGGGAATCCTACGAGCAGTACTTC.

V and J are TRBV2 and TRBJ1-5, with a tentative D call TRBD1 (5 bases). Germline V CDR1 and CDR2: SNHLY, FYNNEI. Trimming cost V 4 bases and J 7 bases, with 11 bases left between them. CDR3 length equals 13 residues. This chain's CDR3 is CASSVGEGQPQHF. The DNA of the CDR3 is TGTGCCAGCAGTGTAGGGGAAGGGCAGCCCCAGCATTTT.

Only a few counts were recorded for this clone. The chain recombines TRBV5-1 with TRBJ1-1; 7 positions agree with TRBD1. The germline V gene encodes CDR1 SGHRS and CDR2 YFSETQ. The CDR3 length is 15 residues. V shed 0 bases and J 5 bases; nucleotides not matched to a gene: 7. In nucleotides, the CDR3 is TGCGCCAGCAGCTTGGGGGCAAGGGGGCTGACTGAAGCTTTCTTT. It codes for CASSLGARGLTEAFF.

This clone was picked up a small number of times. This sequence joins TRBV6-5 and TRBJ2-7; TRBD1 agrees at 9 bases. This CDR3 has 14 amino acids. Looked up from germline, CDR1 is MNHEY and CDR2 is SVGAGI. Germline trimming cut 9 bases from V and 2 bases from J; bases unmatched to any gene: 8. CDR3 sequence reads: CASKRDRDPYEQYF. Here the CDR3 DNA reads TGTGCCAGTAAGCGGGACAGGGATCCCTACGAGCAGTACTTC.

V usage is TRBV18 and J usage is TRBJ2-5; TRBD2 agrees at 10 bases. The germline CDR1 and CDR2 sequences are KGHSH and LQKENI. This CDR3 region has 16 residues. V trimming: 0 bases; J trimming: 7 bases; junction bases outside the gene matches: 8. CDR3 in DNA: TGTGCCAGCTCACCACCCAGCGGGAGGGTGTCGGGGACCCAGTACTTC. This codes for CASSPPSGRVSGTQYF.

The V and J genes are TRBV7-9 and TRBJ1-5; D is possibly TRBD1 (5 bases). The V and J ends lost 5 bases and 5 bases respectively, with 22 bases between them. Germline V gene sequence: CDR1 SEHNR, CDR2 FQNEAQ (reference sequence). CDR3 length: 17 amino acids. CDR3 in DNA: TGTGCCAGCAGCCGAGAGACCCAGGGAAGAAGTGATCAGCCCCAGCATTTT. Protein: CASSRETQGRSDQPQHF. Looking up the rest from reference TRBV7-9 and TRBJ1-5 gives the full variable domain: DTGVSQNPRHKITKRGQNVTFRCDPISEHNRLYWYRQTLGQGPEFLTYFQNEAQLEKSRLLSDRFSAERPKGSFSTLEIQRTEQGDSAMYLCASSRETQGRSDQPQHFGDGTRLSIL.

The chain links TRBV18 to TRBJ1-1; TRBD1 is a possible D gene (6 bases). This CDR3 has 14 residues. Per germline, CDR1 KGHSH and CDR2 LQKENI. V dropped 0 bases and J dropped 4 bases, with 9 bases sitting between them. The CDR3 region is CASSPPSRGTEAFF. The CDR3, as DNA: TGTGCCAGCTCACCACCGTCCAGGGGCACTGAAGCTTTCTTT.

As regards this clone: A junction end diverges from the germline sequence, so it may reflect a read error. CDR3 loop: CASSLWLAGANGERYF. The CDR3 nucleotides are TGTGCCAGCAGTTTATGGCTAGCGGGAGCTAACGGCGAGCGGTACTTC. The V call is TRBV28, the J call TRBJ2-7, with 10 bases identical to TRBD2. CDR1 and CDR2 from the germline V gene are MDHEN and SYDVKM. This CDR3 spans 16 amino acids.